Below are 3 T cell receptor beta chains sequenced from a single sample in a study of T cells in Graves' hyperthyroidism and ophthalmopathy. RNA transcripts gave rise to amplified TCR beta CDR3 regions. TCR CDR3 underwent first-round RT-PCR with the HTBI primer set. One entry per CDR3 protein, called by TCRdb with MiXCR from the multiplex PCR reads. The sample shows tens of thousands of distinct CDR3 sequences, approximately 50% of them seen only once. The sample consisted of peripheral blood or thyroid tissue (not recorded which). These TCRs come from a man aged 18 to 30 with Graves' hyperthyroidism.

V is TRBV29-1 and J is TRBJ2-7; unclear D gene. CDR1 is SQVTM and CDR2 is ANQGSEA in the germline V gene. This CDR3 has 12 amino acids. V was cut by 1 base and J by 3 bases, with 7 bases left in between. In DNA, the CDR3 is TGCAGCGTTGAAGTCGCGGACTACGAGCAGTACTTC. Translation gives CSVEVADYEQYF.

The chain recombines TRBV6-1 with TRBJ2-5, with a possible D match to TRBD2 (6 bases). From germline, CDR1 is MNHNS and CDR2 SASEGT. The CDR3 totals 12 residues. The V and J ends lost 6 bases and 9 bases respectively, with 14 bases between them. The CDR3: CASSLDPGAQYF. The CDR3 nucleotides read TGTGCCAGCAGCCTAGATCCGGGGGCCCAGTACTTC.

This chain connects TRBV2 to TRBJ1-3, with D perhaps TRBD1 (6 bases). The V end was cut by 8 bases, the J end by 2 bases, with 10 bases between. This CDR3 contains 13 residues. Germline CDR1 reads SNHLY; CDR2 reads FYNNEI. The CDR3 DNA reads as TGTGCCAGCTCCGGACAGCCTGGAAACACCATATATTTT. Protein: CASSGQPGNTIYF.